This TCR beta chain stems from a study of blood T cells in healthy people across ages. The study's findings and limits: Getting older went along with TCR beta diversity per million T cells dropping roughly linearly.

On this clonotype: The target antigen is unknown.

At least 5 micrograms of total RNA were extracted per sample. Alongside a J-beta primer mix, a sample-barcoded 5' primer served in a second PCR lasting roughly 6 to 11 cycles. Through a template-switch adaptor with 12 random nucleotides, each cDNA molecule received a tag. Sequencing recovered at least 3 million CDR3-containing paired-end reads from each sample. TCRdb re-derived calls from the 5' RACE reads in MiXCR, one entry per CDR3 protein. The profile shows some 730,000 distinct CDR3 sequences, about 20% of them singletons. Germline CDR1 is MNHEY and CDR2 is SVGEGT. The length of the CDR3 is 15 residues. V lost 5 bases to trimming and J lost 3 bases, with 14 bases between them.

The sequencing sample was made of blood. This sequence joins TRBV6-2 or TRBV6-3 and TRBJ2-1; D is unresolved. This receptor was obtained from a man between 65 and 80 years old in good health. CDR3 in DNA: TGTGCCAGCAGTCCCCTAGGCCGGATCTACAATGAGCAGTTCTTC. Its protein product is CASSPLGRIYNEQFF.